The source of this T cell receptor (beta chain) is a study of control samples from healthy donors and cancer patients (dated by TCRdb to the early 2020s). Concerning this clone itself: Its cognate antigen has yet to be identified. Base quality data are lacking; no much larger clone is found one base away.

The protocol used for the library was the immunoSEQ multiplex PCR assay. Entries here come from immuneACCESS through TCRdb and include only in-frame sequences with V and J called. Some clones fail to appear in such tables; in the studies checked, an unresolved V gene covers under half of the shortfall, and the cause of the remainder is unknown. The table for this sample lists tens of thousands of clones; 70% to 85% of them were counted only once. The ten top clones hold under 40% of the sample. The junction shows trimming of 4 bases on V and 4 bases on J, plus 20 bases between the germline ends. CDR1 and CDR2 are read off the germline V gene (reference sequence) as MNHEY and SMNVEV. The CDR3 covers 17 residues, taking in both the cysteine and the phenylalanine. The sequence is cut down to CDR3 DNA, 51 bases in frame from base 1.

The sequenced sample consisted of PBMCs. The V and J segments used are TRBV27 and TRBJ1-5; TRBD1 is perhaps the D gene, given 5 matching bases. This sequence was found in a man between 65 and 85 years old with lung cancer. The nucleotide sequence is given as TGTGCCAGCAGTTCCGTAACCGGGACGGATTATAATCAGCCCCAGCATTTT. It is translated as CASSSVTGTDYNQPQHF.